The next 23 T cell receptor beta chains were all read from a single sample in a study of T cells in Graves' hyperthyroidism and ophthalmopathy (dated by TCRdb to between 2018 and 2020). Preparation of the library involved multiplex PCR. TCRdb records Illumina HiSeq 2000 as the sequencer. The TCR beta CDR3 regions were amplified from the RNA transcripts. A first-round RT-PCR of the TCR CDR3 used the HTBI primer set with the Qiagen OneStep RT-PCR kit. The public reads were reprocessed in TCRdb via fastp at Q25 and MiXCR, keeping in-frame beta chains. One record per CDR3 amino acid sequence lists the most common genes and DNA. Present in this sample are about 620,000 distinct CDR3 sequences, about 17% of which were seen just once. Around 4% of the sample rests with the top ten. Sequencing was performed on blood. The receptors originated from a woman younger than 45 with Graves' hyperthyroidism.

The V call is TRBV29-1, the J call TRBJ1-1; D is ambiguous. This CDR3 spans 10 amino acids. Germline V gene sequence: CDR1 SQVTM, CDR2 ANQGSEA. V was pared by 4 bases and J by 2 bases, with 2 bases between. The CDR3 DNA follows: TGCAGCGTTGCAAACACTGAAGCTTTCTTT. Residues: CSVANTEAFF.

This clonotype was seen at least ten times. This rearrangement joins TRBV20-1 to TRBJ2-1, with unresolved D. CDR3 size: 11 residues. Between the trimmed V and J ends, which lost 3 bases and 3 bases, there was a span of 3 bases. In germline, CDR1 is DFQATT, CDR2 SNEGSKA (reference sequence). Written as DNA, the CDR3 is TGCAGTGCTAGGGTCTACAATGAGCAGTTCTTC. Translating gives CSARVYNEQFF.

This clonotype showed up many times. The chain joins TRBV6-1 to TRBJ1-1; no clear D gene. Per germline, CDR1 MNHNS and CDR2 SASEGT. This CDR3 is 13 amino acids long. V lost 2 bases and J 5 bases, leaving 9 bases between the germline ends. The CDR3 bases are TGTGCCAGCAGTGAATCCTGGAGGACTGAAGCTTTCTTT. It is translated as CASSESWRTEAFF.

The chain links TRBV27 to TRBJ2-7; tentatively, D is TRBD1 or TRBD2 (5 bases each). This CDR3 spans 13 amino acids. V lost 4 bases and J lost 4, with 11 bases in between. CDR1 MNHEY and CDR2 SMNVEV come from the germline V gene (reference sequence). In DNA form, the CDR3 reads TGTGCCAGCAGTTCGGTCGGGGCATACGAGCAGTACTTC. As protein: CASSSVGAYEQYF.

The chain has TRBV5-6 and TRBJ2-7; D gene ambiguous. Looked up from germline, CDR1 is SGHDT and CDR2 is YYEEEE. Trimming took 2 bases from V and 0 from J, leaving 24 bases between them. The CDR3 has 19 residues. In nucleotides, the CDR3 is TGTGCCAGCAGCTTTTCTTTACGAGGAAGGTTCAGGAGCTCCTACGAGCAGTACTTC. As protein: CASSFSLRGRFRSSYEQYF.

Ten or more counts support this clonotype. The J gene is TRBJ2-7, the V gene TRBV24-1; 8 nucleotides line up with TRBD2. The junction had 3 bases not matched to a gene; V was cut back by 0 bases and J by 0 bases. Per the germline V gene, CDR1 is KGHDR and CDR2 is SFDVKD. The CDR3 spans 16 residues. The CDR3 nucleotides are TGTGCCACCAGTGATTTGCGGGGGGGCCCCTCCTACGAGCAGTACTTC. It yields the protein CATSDLRGGPSYEQYF.

This sequence joins TRBV7-9 and TRBJ2-7, with unresolved D. The CDR3 sequence is 14 residues long. Germline CDR1 is SEHNR and CDR2 is FQNEAQ (reference sequence). The V end lost 1 base, the J end lost 3 bases, and 10 bases lay between the germline ends. CDR3 in DNA: TGTGCCAGCAGCTTAGGGGTGAGCATCTACGAGCAGTACTTC. Translating gives CASSLGVSIYEQYF.

The chain employs TRBV11-2 and TRBJ2-2, with 12 bases that match TRBD2. The CDR3 is 17 residues long. The germline gives CDR1 SGHAT, CDR2 FQNNGV. Losses at the gene ends were 5 bases for V and 6 bases for J; bases not matched to a gene: 10. The CDR3 region has the DNA TGTGCCAGCAGCCCCACCGGGACTAGCGGGTTCGCCGGGGAGCTGTTTTTT. Encoded protein: CASSPTGTSGFAGELFF.

This clonotype was seen many times. CDR3: CASSGDTWEDTEAFF. In nucleotides, the CDR3 is TGTGCCAGCAGTGGGGACACCTGGGAGGATACTGAAGCTTTCTTT. The V and J genes are TRBV6-1 and TRBJ1-1; D perhaps matches TRBD1 (6 bases). Germline-derived CDR1 and CDR2 are MNHNS and SASEGT. This CDR3 region has 15 residues. Deletions cut 4 bases from V and 5 bases from J, with 17 bases between.

Remarks on this clonotype: One base away lies a much larger clone, so this may be a sequencing read error. The chain joins TRBV19 to TRBJ1-1, with TRBD1 as a possible D gene (6 bases). Trimming removed 5 bases at V and 1 base at J, with 17 bases between. Germline V gene lookup returns CDR1 LNHDA and CDR2 SQIVND (reference sequence). This CDR3 contains 16 residues. CDR3 loop: CASSVQTGKANTEAFF. The CDR3 coding sequence is TGTGCCAGTAGTGTACAAACAGGGAAAGCGAACACTGAAGCTTTCTTT.

This clonotype came up many times. The chain uses TRBV2 and TRBJ1-4; 7 nucleotides match TRBD1. Per germline, CDR1 SNHLY and CDR2 FYNNEI. The CDR3 length is 15 residues. Unmatched junction bases numbered 7, after V lost 2 bases and J lost 7 bases. DNA of the CDR3: TGTGCCAGCAGTGAATATCCCAGGGGGATTGAAAAACTGTTTTTT. It codes for CASSEYPRGIEKLFF.

In this sample, this clonotype turned up many times. The chain employs TRBV6-1 and TRBJ2-1; D is ambiguous. This CDR3 is built from 14 residues. The V end was cut by 5 bases, the J end by 0 bases, with 8 bases between. Per the germline V gene, CDR1 is MNHNS and CDR2 is SASEGT. The CDR3 loop is CASSRENSYNEQFF. DNA of the CDR3: TGTGCCAGCAGTAGGGAAAACTCCTACAATGAGCAGTTCTTC.

This clonotype was recorded many times. The chain combines TRBV7-2 with TRBJ2-5, with D maybe TRBD2 (6 bases). V dropped 5 bases and J dropped 5 bases, with 9 bases sitting between them. Germline V lookup: CDR1 SGHTA, CDR2 FQGNSA. CDR3 length: 12 amino acids. The CDR3 loop reads CASSMTRETQYF. The CDR3 DNA reads as TGTGCCAGCAGCATGACTAGGGAGACCCAGTACTTC.

This clonotype was seen repeatedly, ten times or more. The genes are TRBV12-3 or TRBV12-4 and TRBJ1-2; weak D call: TRBD1 (6 bases). This CDR3 is built from 14 residues. Trimming stripped 4 bases from V and 7 bases from J, with 16 bases between. CDR3 bases: TGTGCCAGCAGTTCCCGCCGGGGGGCGGGTGGCTACACCTTC. Translating it yields CASSSRRGAGGYTF.

At least ten counts were recorded for this clonotype. The chain uses TRBV28 and TRBJ1-5; TRBD1 agrees at 7 bases. V shed 5 bases, J shed 4 bases, and the junction held 2 bases outside the gene matches. CDR1 is MDHEN and CDR2 is SYDVKM in the germline V gene. CDR3 length equals 13 residues. CDR3 region: CASSRDSNQPQHF. The CDR3 DNA is TGTGCCAGCAGTCGGGACAGTAATCAGCCCCAGCATTTT.

There are a few counts of this clonotype. In DNA, the CDR3 is TGCAGTGCTAGACAGCCGGGACTACTTTTTTATACGCAGTATTTT. Translated: CSARQPGLLFYTQYF. The chain uses TRBV20-1 and TRBJ2-3; TRBD2 aligns across 7 bases. The J segment lost 7 bases and the V segment lost 2 bases, leaving 12 bases of the junction unmatched. Germline loops: CDR1 DFQATT, CDR2 SNEGSKA (reference sequence). This CDR3 is built from 15 residues.

The gene calls are TRBV4-2 and TRBJ2-7; the D is unclear. The CDR3 spans 16 residues. From germline, CDR1 is LGHNA and CDR2 YNFKEQ. The ends were cut back, 0 bases at V and 0 bases at J, with 12 bases in the middle. The CDR3 DNA reads TGTGCCAGCAGCCAAGATTTATCGGCTAGCTCCTACGAGCAGTACTTC. It encodes CASSQDLSASSYEQYF.

The CDR3 sequence is CSASPISMNTEAFF. The CDR3 coding sequence is TGCAGTGCTAGCCCCATTAGCATGAACACTGAAGCTTTCTTT. This sequence joins TRBV20-1 and TRBJ1-1; D call uncertain. The CDR3 runs to 14 residues. The germline gives CDR1 DFQATT, CDR2 SNEGSKA (reference sequence). Deletions cut 3 bases from V and 0 bases from J, with 11 bases between.

This clonotype was counted ten times or more. The V and J genes are TRBV27 and TRBJ2-7; D is unresolved. Deletions cut 2 bases from V and 6 bases from J, with 8 bases between. CDR1 MNHEY and CDR2 SMNVEV come from the germline V gene (reference sequence). CDR3 length: 12 amino acids. DNA for the CDR3: TGTGCCAGCAGTTTACCCGATCGCGAGCAGTACTTC. It encodes CASSLPDREQYF.

In this sample, this clonotype turned up many times. The genes are TRBV28 and TRBJ2-5; D tentatively reads TRBD1 or TRBD2 (5 bases each). This CDR3 has 14 amino acids. Germline CDR1 and CDR2: MDHEN and SYDVKM. V was pared by 2 bases and J by 3 bases, with 10 bases between. The CDR3 bases are TGTGCCAGCAGTTTAGTCCAGGGAGAAGAGACCCAGTACTTC. Translating it yields CASSLVQGEETQYF.

J is TRBJ2-1 and V is TRBV9; TRBD1 might be the D (6 bases). The germline V gene encodes CDR1 SGDLS and CDR2 YYNGEE. CDR3 length: 15 amino acids. V shed 4 bases and J shed 1 base, with 12 bases lying between them. CDR3 in amino acids: CASSPRTASYNEQFF. For the CDR3, the DNA is TGTGCCAGCAGCCCGCGGACAGCATCCTACAATGAGCAGTTCTTC.

This sequence joins TRBV5-4 and TRBJ1-2, with TRBD1 identical over 9 bases. The germline V gene encodes CDR1 SGHNT and CDR2 YYREEE (reference sequence). The trim removed 3 bases at V and 3 bases at J, leaving 9 bases unmatched. The CDR3 extends over 16 amino acids. CDR3 sequence: CASSSKKTGGDYGYTF. CDR3 DNA: TGTGCCAGCAGCTCAAAGAAGACAGGGGGTGACTATGGCTACACCTTC.

This clonotype was detected only a few times. The rearrangement uses TRBV7-9 and TRBJ2-6, with 15 positions matching TRBD2. The CDR3 spans 19 residues. Per the germline V gene, CDR1 is SEHNR and CDR2 is FQNEAQ (reference sequence). The V and J ends lost 5 bases and 0 bases, in that order; junction bases with no gene match: 5. The CDR3 region is CASSRTSGRVTSGANVLTF. The CDR3 DNA sequence: TGTGCCAGCAGCCGGACTAGCGGGAGGGTTACCTCTGGGGCCAACGTCCTGACTTTC.